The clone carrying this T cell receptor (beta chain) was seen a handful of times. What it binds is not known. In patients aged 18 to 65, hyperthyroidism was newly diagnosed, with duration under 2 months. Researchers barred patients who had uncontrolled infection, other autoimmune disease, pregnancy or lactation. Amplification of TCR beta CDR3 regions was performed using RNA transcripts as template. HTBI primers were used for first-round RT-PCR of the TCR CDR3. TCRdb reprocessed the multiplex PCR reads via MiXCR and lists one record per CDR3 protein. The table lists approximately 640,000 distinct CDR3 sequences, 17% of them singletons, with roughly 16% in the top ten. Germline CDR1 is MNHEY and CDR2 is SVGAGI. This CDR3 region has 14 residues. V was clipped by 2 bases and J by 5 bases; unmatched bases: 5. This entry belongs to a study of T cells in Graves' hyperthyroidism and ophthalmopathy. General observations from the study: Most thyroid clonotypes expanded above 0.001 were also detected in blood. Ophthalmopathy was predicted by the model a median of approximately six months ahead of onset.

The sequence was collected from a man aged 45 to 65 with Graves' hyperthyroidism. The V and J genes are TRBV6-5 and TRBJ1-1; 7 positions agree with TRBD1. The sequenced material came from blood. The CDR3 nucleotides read TGTGCCAGCAGTTACGTATCAGGGGGGACTGAAGCTTTCTTT. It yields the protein CASSYVSGGTEAFF.